These 8 T cell receptor beta chains were all obtained from the same sample, sequenced in a study of post-analysis software for immune sequencing data. Study-level points and caveats: In patients, five TRBV segments were more frequent than in controls, with TRBV5-6, TRBV5-1 and TRBV20-1 among them.

The TCR beta cDNA libraries contained unique molecular identifiers. TCRdb re-derived calls from the PCR reads in MiXCR, one entry per CDR3 protein. The repertoire includes around 700,000 distinct CDR3 sequences, about 60% of them detected once, and about 11% sits in the top ten. These TCRs are of unknown antigen specificity. The sequencing sample was made of blood. All receptors come from a girl aged 2 to 9 with multiple sclerosis.

The chain has TRBV5-1 and TRBJ2-3; D not certain. V lost 0 bases and J lost 2, with 13 bases in between. The CDR3 is 16 amino acids. From germline, CDR1 is SGHRS and CDR2 YFSETQ. DNA of the CDR3: TGCGCCAGCAGCTTGGAAGGCCCGCGATCCACAGATACGCAGTATTTT. Translating gives CASSLEGPRSTDTQYF.

This chain joins TRBV7-9 and TRBJ1-1; D unresolved. The V gene lost 5 bases and the J gene lost 0 bases, with 13 bases spanning the gap. The CDR3 totals 15 residues. The germline V gene has CDR1 SEHNR and CDR2 FQNEAQ (reference sequence). CDR3 bases: TGTGCCAGCAGCCCTCCGAGTCTACTGAACACTGAAGCTTTCTTT. Protein sequence: CASSPPSLLNTEAFF.

The V call is TRBV29-1, the J call TRBJ2-6; D is unresolved. The V gene lost 6 bases and the J gene lost 4 bases, with 10 bases spanning the gap. The CDR3 is 13 amino acids. CDR1 is SQVTM and CDR2 is ANQGSEA in the germline V gene. The CDR3 bases are TGCAGCGTGCAATGGGCGGGGGCCAACGTCCTGACTTTC. This codes for CSVQWAGANVLTF.

The gene calls are TRBV5-1 and TRBJ2-7; no clear D. TRBJ2-5 explains the end of the DNA better; the J call may be wrong. This CDR3 contains 15 residues. CDR1 and CDR2 from the germline V gene are SGHRS and YFSETQ. This chain's CDR3 is CASSLEAVGEETQYF. In DNA form, the CDR3 reads TGCGCCAGCAGCTTGGAGGCAGTGGGCGAAGAGACCCAGTACTTC.

The chain links TRBV6-2 or TRBV6-3 to TRBJ1-5; no clear D. Trimming removed 6 bases from V and 1 base from J, with 4 bases in between. Germline CDR1 is MNHEY and CDR2 is SVGEGT. CDR3 size: 12 residues. The DNA of the CDR3 is TGTGCCAGCAGACAAAGCAATCAGCCCCAGCATTTT. It encodes CASRQSNQPQHF.

The chain links TRBV9 to TRBJ2-1; perhaps TRBD2 as D (5 bases). The CDR3 has 16 residues. Germline V CDR1 and CDR2: SGDLS, YYNGEE. The germline V and J ends were trimmed by 2 bases and 4 bases, with 16 bases remaining between them. The CDR3: CASSVTFGLSYNEQFF. CDR3 nucleotide sequence: TGTGCCAGCAGCGTTACCTTTGGACTCTCTTACAATGAGCAGTTCTTC. The full variable domain, completed using reference TRBV9 and TRBJ2-1, is DSGVTQTPKHLITATGQRVTLRCSPRSGDLSVYWYQQSLDQGLQFLIQYYNGEERAKGNILERFSAQQFPDLHSELNLSSLELGDSALYFCASSVTFGLSYNEQFFGPGTRLTVL.

This sequence joins TRBV7-2 and TRBJ2-3, with a weak D call TRBD1 (6 bases). The CDR3 covers 14 residues. Germline-derived CDR1 and CDR2 are SGHTA and FQGNSA. Trimming removed 6 bases at V and 1 base at J, with 11 bases between. The CDR3 DNA sequence: TGTGCCAGCAGATCAGGGGCCCGCACAGATACGCAGTATTTT. As protein: CASRSGARTDTQYF.

This chain joins TRBV7-9 and TRBJ2-7; 9 nucleotides align to TRBD1. Per the germline V gene, CDR1 is SEHNR and CDR2 is FQNEAQ (reference sequence). CDR3 length: 15 amino acids. With 4 bases clipped from V and 2 bases from J, the junction kept 6 bases outside the gene matches. The CDR3 spells CASSSFRDRAYEQYF. The CDR3 DNA follows: TGTGCCAGCAGCTCATTCCGGGACAGGGCCTACGAGCAGTACTTC.